What follows are 25 T cell receptor beta chains derived from one specimen sequenced in a study of cytomegalovirus exposure and HLA in healthy donors. The data were produced by immunoSEQ multiplex PCR, yet TCRdb's version contains in-frame clones alone and is incomplete. The profile covers about 92,000 clones, with roughly 92% appearing a single time and 1% to 1.4% taken by the ten largest. Sequencing was done on a sample of PBMCs. The receptor set was obtained from a woman between 25 and 40 years old in good health and CMV-seropositive.

V and J are TRBV4-2 and TRBJ1-3; TRBD1 agrees at 8 bases. V lost 0 bases and J lost 3; bases outside the gene matches: 4. The germline CDR1 and CDR2 sequences are LGHNA and YNFKEQ. This CDR3 has 16 amino acids. The CDR3 loop is CASSQDQGAIGNTIYF. The CDR3 DNA sequence: TGTGCCAGCAGCCAAGACCAGGGGGCTATTGGAAACACCATATATTTT.

This chain joins TRBV4-1 and TRBJ2-5; perhaps TRBD2 as D (5 bases). V was trimmed by 2 bases and J by 1 base, leaving 8 bases between them. The CDR3 has 14 amino acids. Looked up from germline, CDR1 is MGHRA and CDR2 is YSYEKL. This CDR3 reads CASSQSEAQETQYF. The CDR3 DNA reads as TGCGCCAGCAGCCAATCGGAGGCCCAAGAGACCCAGTACTTC.

The chain employs TRBV29-1 and TRBJ2-7, with a possible D match to TRBD1 (6 bases). Trimming pared 4 bases from V and 4 bases from J, leaving 17 bases between. CDR1 and CDR2 from the germline V gene are SQVTM and ANQGSEA. The length of the CDR3 is 14 residues. This chain's CDR3 is CSVVAGANDYEQYF. The CDR3 bases are TGCAGCGTTGTAGCAGGGGCGAACGATTACGAGCAGTACTTC.

The chain recombines TRBV29-1 with TRBJ2-3, with 13 bases identical to TRBD2. The CDR3 is 16 residues long. Germline V gene data show CDR1 as SQVTM and CDR2 as ANQGSEA. V trimming: 2 bases; J trimming: 5 bases; junction bases outside the gene matches: 7. CDR3 region: CSVEWWTSGSVDTQYF. For the CDR3, the DNA is TGCAGCGTTGAATGGTGGACTAGCGGGAGTGTAGATACGCAGTATTTT.

The table lists this clone with a count of one. The J gene is TRBJ2-1, the V gene TRBV11-2; TRBD2 matches at 8 bases. CDR1 is SGHAT and CDR2 is FQNNGV in the germline V gene. V shed 3 bases and J 4 bases; nucleotides not matched to a gene: 11. The CDR3 length is 17 residues. CDR3 in amino acids: CASSFQTGGGRYNEQFF. The CDR3 nucleotides are TGTGCCAGCAGCTTCCAAACCGGGGGCGGGAGGTACAATGAGCAGTTCTTC.

V gene TRBV13 combines with J gene TRBJ2-7; tentatively, D is TRBD1 (5 bases). Trimming took off 4 bases at V and 3 bases at J, with 10 bases between the two ends. The CDR3 has 13 amino acids. The germline V gene has CDR1 PRHDT and CDR2 FYEKMQ (reference sequence). The CDR3 nucleotides read TGTGCCAGCAGCTCACAGACAGTCTACGAGCAGTACTTC. Its protein product is CASSSQTVYEQYF.

The chain employs TRBV27 and TRBJ2-1; 7 bases agree with TRBD2. Germline CDR1 reads MNHEY; CDR2 reads SMNVEV (reference sequence). This CDR3 is built from 15 residues. V trimming: 5 bases; J trimming: 0 bases; junction bases outside the gene matches: 4. The CDR3 DNA sequence: TGTGCCAGCAGTCTAGCGGCCCGCTCCTACAATGAGCAGTTCTTC. Translating gives CASSLAARSYNEQFF.

This clone was seen a single time. This rearrangement joins TRBV5-5 to TRBJ2-7; TRBD2 matches 8 bases. The V segment lost 0 bases and the J segment 2 bases; nucleotides outside the gene matches: 4. The CDR3 has 15 residues. Germline values: CDR1 SGHKS, CDR2 YYEKEE (reference sequence). DNA for the CDR3: TGTGCCAGCAGCTTGGGTACTAGCGGAGCCTACGAGCAGTACTTC. As protein: CASSLGTSGAYEQYF.

This chain links TRBV6-6 with TRBJ2-2, with TRBD2 matching 9 bases. This CDR3 contains 15 residues. The V segment lost 7 bases and the J segment 1 base; nucleotides outside the gene matches: 4. Germline V gives CDR1 MNHNY, CDR2 SVGAGI (reference sequence). The CDR3 spells CASILAGVNTGELFF. Written as DNA, the CDR3 is TGTGCCAGCATATTAGCGGGAGTGAACACCGGGGAGCTGTTTTTT.

This rearrangement joins TRBV14 to TRBJ2-7; the match to TRBD1 covers 9 bases. Germline CDR1 reads SGHDN; CDR2 reads FVKESK. The CDR3 spans 14 residues. The trim removed 5 bases at V and 2 bases at J, leaving 4 bases unmatched. CDR3: CASSYGQGPYEQYF. The CDR3 coding sequence is TGTGCCAGCAGCTACGGACAGGGGCCCTACGAGCAGTACTTC. The full variable domain, rest sourced from reference TRBV14 and TRBJ2-7, is EAGVTQFPSHSVIEKGQTVTLRCDPISGHDNLYWYRRVMGKEIKFLLHFVKESKQDESGMPNNRFLAERTGGTYSTLKVQPAELEDSGVYFCASSYGQGPYEQYFGPGTRLTVT.

The V and J genes are TRBV10-3 and TRBJ1-5; D remains ambiguous. The CDR3 extends over 15 amino acids. Germline V gene data show CDR1 as ENHRY and CDR2 as SYGVKD. The ends were cut back, 3 bases at V and 2 bases at J, with 11 bases in the middle. CDR3 coding DNA: TGTGCCATCAGTGATGAGGGAGGTGGCAATCAGCCCCAGCATTTT. Its protein product is CAISDEGGGNQPQHF.

The chain is built from TRBV11-1 and TRBJ2-5, with D perhaps matching TRBD1 (5 bases). Between the trimmed V and J ends, which lost 3 bases and 1 base, there was a span of 12 bases. The CDR3 extends over 15 amino acids. Germline V gene sequence: CDR1 SGHAT, CDR2 FQDESV (reference sequence). The CDR3 here is CASSFEQAVQETQYF. CDR3 DNA: TGTGCCAGCAGCTTCGAACAGGCCGTCCAAGAGACCCAGTACTTC.

The rearrangement joins TRBV5-1 to TRBJ2-5; no clear D gene. The CDR3 sequence is 13 residues long. Germline values: CDR1 SGHRS, CDR2 YFSETQ. V lost 0 bases and J 1 base, leaving 4 bases between the germline ends. The CDR3 region is CASSLGSQETQYF. The CDR3 nucleotides read TGCGCCAGCAGCTTGGGCAGCCAAGAGACCCAGTACTTC.

This chain links TRBV27 with TRBJ1-2, with 7 bases that match TRBD1. This CDR3 is 12 amino acids long. CDR1 and CDR2 from the germline V gene are MNHEY and SMNVEV (reference sequence). The DNA of the CDR3 is TGTGCTGGGAGTAGGGGGCGGGGAGGCTACACCTTC. Translating gives CAGSRGRGGYTF.

The chain links TRBV2 to TRBJ1-5, with D tentatively TRBD1 (6 bases). This CDR3 comprises 14 residues. Trimming shortened V by 2 bases and J by 2 bases, and 7 bases separated the two germline ends. The germline CDR1 and CDR2 sequences are SNHLY and FYNNEI. The CDR3 sequence is CASSERQGNQPQHF. The DNA of the CDR3 is TGTGCCAGCAGTGAACGACAGGGCAATCAGCCCCAGCATTTT.

The V and J genes are TRBV15 and TRBJ1-2; TRBD1 agrees at 12 bases. V lost 1 base, J lost 3 bases, and 9 bases stayed unmatched. CDR3 length equals 18 residues. From germline, CDR1 is LNHNV and CDR2 YYDKDF (reference sequence). CDR3 sequence reads: CATSRAIGTGGLDYGYTF. CDR3 bases: TGTGCCACCAGCAGAGCAATCGGGACAGGGGGCTTGGACTATGGCTACACCTTC.

The chain uses TRBV9 and TRBJ2-3; the match to TRBD1 covers 7 bases. The CDR3 is 15 residues long. V dropped 4 bases and J dropped 4; count of bases not matched to a gene: 9. The V gene's germline CDR1 is SGDLS and CDR2 YYNGEE. This CDR3 reads CASSPPDRHSDTQYF. The CDR3 DNA reads as TGTGCCAGCAGCCCCCCGGACAGGCATTCAGATACGCAGTATTTT.

The chain carries TRBV5-4 and TRBJ2-5; TRBD1 matches at 7 bases. The CDR3 is 16 amino acids. Unmatched junction bases numbered 7, after V lost 1 base and J lost 1 base. Germline CDR1 reads SGHNT; CDR2 reads YYREEE (reference sequence). In nucleotides, the CDR3 is TGTGCCAGCAGCTTGCCGACAGGGAAGGGCCAAGAGACCCAGTACTTC. It translates to CASSLPTGKGQETQYF.

A word on this clone: Within the sample, other DNA sequences also encode this same CDR3. The chain is built from TRBV7-9 and TRBJ2-5; D is undetermined. Germline V gives CDR1 SEHNR, CDR2 FQNEAQ (reference sequence). Trimming left V 6 bases short and J 1 base short, with 3 bases between. CDR3 length: 11 amino acids. CDR3 loop: CASSLQETQYF. The CDR3 bases are TGTGCCAGCAGTCTCCAAGAGACCCAGTACTTC. The full variable domain, rest sourced from reference TRBV7-9 and TRBJ2-5, is DTGVSQNPRHKITKRGQNVTFRCDPISEHNRLYWYRQTLGQGPEFLTYFQNEAQLEKSRLLSDRFSAERPKGSFSTLEIQRTEQGDSAMYLCASSLQETQYFGPGTRLLVL.

The rearrangement links TRBV28 to TRBJ1-5; 8 nucleotides match TRBD1. Germline CDR1 is MDHEN and CDR2 is SYDVKM. The CDR3 runs 13 residues. The junction had 3 bases not matched to a gene; V was cut back by 4 bases and J by 7 bases. The CDR3 DNA follows: TGTGCCAGCAGTTCAGGACAGGGCCAGCCCCAGCATTTT. Encoded protein: CASSSGQGQPQHF.

The V and J genes are TRBV10-2 and TRBJ1-4; D might be TRBD1 (5 bases). The CDR3 has 14 residues. Trimming cost V 4 bases and J 9 bases, with 15 bases left between them. Germline V gene lookup returns CDR1 WSHSY and CDR2 SAAADI. CDR3 loop: CASSGTDGAKKLFF. The CDR3 coding sequence is TGCGCCAGCAGTGGAACAGATGGGGCGAAAAAACTGTTTTTT.

The CDR3 DNA sequence: TGTGCCACCTCCTCGGGGACACCGAACTGGAATGAGCAGTTCTTC. Protein sequence: CATSSGTPNWNEQFF. This chain connects TRBV19 to TRBJ2-1; D is perhaps TRBD1 (6 bases). Trimming stripped 10 bases from V and 7 bases from J, with 23 bases between. Germline V gives CDR1 LNHDA, CDR2 SQIVND (reference sequence). The CDR3 loop spans 15 amino acids.

The chain joins TRBV11-2 to TRBJ2-5, with D hard to call. This CDR3 has 15 residues. V shed 0 bases and J shed 4 bases, with 12 bases lying between them. Germline CDR1 reads SGHAT; CDR2 reads FQNNGV. The CDR3 DNA is TGTGCCAGCAGCTTAGAGTATAGTGCTCGAGAGACCCAGTACTTC. Protein sequence: CASSLEYSARETQYF. Drawing the rest from reference TRBV11-2 and TRBJ2-5, the complete variable domain is EAGVAQSPRYKIIEKRQSVAFWCNPISGHATLYWYQQILGQGPKLLIQFQNNGVVDDSQLPKDRFSAERLKGVDSTLKIQPAKLEDSAVYLCASSLEYSARETQYFGPGTRLLVL.

The sample holds a few counts of this clone. This sequence joins TRBV5-1 and TRBJ2-3, with 7 bases that match TRBD1. The CDR3 is 14 residues long. Trimming cost V 6 bases and J 0 bases; bases outside gene matches: 4. CDR1 is SGHRS and CDR2 is YFSETQ in the germline V gene. The CDR3 region is CASTGQASTDTQYF. The CDR3, as DNA: TGCGCCAGCACCGGACAGGCGAGCACAGATACGCAGTATTTT.

V gene TRBV19 combines with J gene TRBJ2-5; 13 bases are shared with TRBD2. This CDR3 contains 17 residues. Looked up from germline, CDR1 is LNHDA and CDR2 is SQIVND (reference sequence). The V segment lost 5 bases and the J segment 4 bases; nucleotides outside the gene matches: 10. The CDR3 sequence is CASSPWTSGRLVETQYF. The CDR3 DNA follows: TGTGCCAGTAGTCCCTGGACTAGCGGGAGACTCGTAGAGACCCAGTACTTC.